These T cell receptor beta chains were read from a single sample in a study of CD8 T cells in ankylosing spondylitis. TCRdb used MiXCR to reprocess the 5' RACE reads, holding one entry per CDR3 protein. Of roughly 90,000 distinct CDR3 sequences in the sample, about 8% are singletons; the top ten hold 9.5% to 10%. The specimen sequenced was blood, either unsorted or a sorted T cell fraction (not recorded which). These receptors all stem from a male donor with ankylosing spondylitis or in good health (not recorded which). Both conserved end residues are trimmed from each CDR3. A D gene is named only where the DNA matches it firmly. Size tells how often a clone was seen (once, few, many) or the class of an expanded clone, and some rows leave it out.

TRBD1	many	TRBV10-3	TRBJ1-4	AIGPGTENEKLF
-	many	TRBV9	TRBJ2-3	ASSVEATDTQY
TRBD1	many	TRBV7-8	TRBJ2-7	ASSYRDRTTYEQY
TRBD2	-	TRBV7-9	TRBJ2-3	ASSLARAGTSRDTQY
-	many	TRBV2	TRBJ2-5	ASRQGDGVETQY
TRBD1	many	TRBV25-1	TRBJ2-7	ASSKATGQDTSSSYEQY
-	many	TRBV14	TRBJ1-3	ASSQARVSGNTIY
-	many	TRBV6-5	TRBJ2-1	ASSYLASRSSYNEQF
-	many	TRBV11-3	TRBJ2-1	ASSYDSAYNEQF
-	many	TRBV5-6	TRBJ1-4	ASSLVASTNEKLF
-	many	TRBV5-1	TRBJ2-1	ASSWGVSYNEQF
-	-	TRBV28	TRBJ2-7	ASTTAAPIYEQY
-	many	TRBV5-8	TRBJ2-2	ASRILGGRTGELF
-	many	TRBV6-1	TRBJ2-2	ASRSQPSSNTGELF
TRBD2	many	TRBV29-1	TRBJ2-3	SATAGTSPDTQY
TRBD2	many	TRBV5-1	TRBJ2-5	ASRLQLVQRDLAETQY
-	many	TRBV29-1	TRBJ2-5	SVDSQETQY
-	-	TRBV7-9	TRBJ1-5	ASSLAGPNQPQH
TRBD2	many	TRBV12-3/TRBV12-4	TRBJ2-1	ASSSLREGLNEQF
TRBD2	many	TRBV29-1	TRBJ2-7	SVARPEREATYEQY
-	few	TRBV5-1	TRBJ2-1	ASSLAVGTEQF
TRBD1	many	TRBV4-3	TRBJ2-3	ASSQAQGATDTQY
TRBD2	few	TRBV5-4	TRBJ2-1	ASSLGSSGQAYNEQF
-	many	TRBV20-1	TRBJ2-3	SALGLLDSTDTQY
TRBD2	many	TRBV9	TRBJ2-3	ASSVGGGPNTDTQY
-	many	TRBV4-2	TRBJ2-7	ASSSPGAPTYEQY
-	many	TRBV11-3	TRBJ2-1	ASSLEFGYEQF
TRBD1	many	TRBV4-1	TRBJ1-2	ASSQVPGTANYGYT